This paragraph covers one T cell receptor beta chain sequence. Its antigen remains unknown. This specimen belongs to a study of shared clonotypes between healthy human individuals. Study-wide background: The donor group consisted of two women and three men, aged 18 to 49. Findings of the study overall: Clonotype sharing among donors likely depends on sequencing depth.

Execution of the assay was at deep level. The method was immunoSEQ multiplex PCR; TCRdb's version includes in-frame clones alone and lacks a portion of them. The sample lists around 2,000,000 clones; roughly 95% were seen once. This CDR3 spans 11 amino acids. Deletions cut 9 bases from V and 3 bases from J, with 6 bases between. CDR1 is LGHNT and CDR2 is FRNRAP in the germline V gene. This sequence was found in a man younger than 30 in good health. The specimen sequenced was naive CD4+ T cells sorted from blood. Subset meaning: CD45RA+ positively selected. The chain combines TRBV12-5 with TRBJ2-1; D unresolved. CDR3 DNA: TGTGCTAGCGAAAACTACAATGAGCAGTTCTTC. Residues: CASENYNEQFF.